These 19 T cell receptor beta chains were sequenced from one sample in a study of blood T cell repertoires in COVID-19. Some clones are missing from TCRdb's copy, which holds only in-frame ones; the method was immunoSEQ multiplex PCR. The table has roughly 25,000 clones, around 86% seen once. The sample taken for sequencing was peripheral blood. All receptors come from a man between 65 and 85 years old with acute or convalescent COVID-19.

The chain couples TRBV7-2 to TRBJ1-2; D call uncertain. Per the germline V gene, CDR1 is SGHTA and CDR2 is FQGNSA. Trimming cost V 3 bases and J 7 bases, with 15 bases left between them. The CDR3 runs 14 residues. CDR3 DNA sequence: TGTGCCAGCAGCTTCGCGGGAGGGCTCGGTGGCTACACCTTC. It specifies CASSFAGGLGGYTF.

CDR3 in amino acids: CASSLANTEAFF. The CDR3 DNA reads as TGTGCCAGCAGCCTGGCAAACACTGAAGCTTTCTTT. This chain links TRBV6-5 with TRBJ1-1; no clear D gene. The germline V gene encodes CDR1 MNHEY and CDR2 SVGAGI. The CDR3 extends over 12 amino acids. V dropped 6 bases and J dropped 2 bases, with 7 bases sitting between them.

The chain is built from TRBV6-5 and TRBJ1-6; 7 bases map to TRBD1. Germline CDR1 MNHEY, CDR2 SVGAGI. This CDR3 is built from 15 residues. With 6 bases clipped from V and 2 bases from J, the junction kept 4 bases outside the gene matches. The CDR3 sequence is CASRDRAAYNSPLHF. The CDR3 coding sequence is TGTGCCAGCAGAGACAGGGCCGCCTATAATTCACCCCTCCACTTT.

The V call is TRBV5-7, the J call TRBJ1-3, with 7 bases lining up with TRBD1. TRBV5-7 is an open reading frame, and its role is uncertain. The CDR3 is made up of 15 amino acids. J gave up 1 base and V 1 base, and 2 bases lay outside the gene matches. CDR3 protein: CASSLPGQSGNTIYF. The CDR3 DNA is TGTGCCAGCAGCTTGCCGGGACAGTCTGGAAACACCATATATTTT.

V is TRBV30 and J is TRBJ1-4; weak D call: TRBD1 (5 bases). CDR3 length: 12 residues. Deletions cut 3 bases from V and 15 bases from J, with 17 bases between. Germline CDR1 and CDR2: GTSNPN and SVGIG (reference sequence). CDR3 amino acids: CAWRGARSEVFF. For the CDR3, the DNA is TGTGCCTGGAGAGGGGCACGGTCTGAGGTGTTTTTT.

V usage is TRBV6-5 and J usage is TRBJ1-2, with 7 bases aligning to TRBD1. V lost 6 bases, J lost 8 bases, and 9 bases stayed unmatched. CDR1 is MNHEY, CDR2 SVGAGI, per germline. This CDR3 contains 13 residues. The CDR3 DNA follows: TGTGCCAGCAGACTCGGACAGGCGAACGGCTACACCTTC. It yields the protein CASRLGQANGYTF.

J is TRBJ2-3 and V is TRBV5-6; tentatively, D is TRBD1 (5 bases). V was pared by 4 bases and J by 4 bases, with 10 bases between. CDR1 and CDR2 from the germline V gene are SGHDT and YYEEEE. The CDR3 is 13 amino acids. The chain's CDR3 is CASSRKQADTQYF. The CDR3 nucleotides are TGTGCCAGCAGCAGGAAACAGGCAGATACGCAGTATTTT.

The genes are TRBV6-2 or TRBV6-3 and TRBJ1-5; TRBD1 might be the D (5 bases). Per the germline V gene, CDR1 is MNHEY and CDR2 is SVGEGT. This CDR3 has 15 amino acids. Trimming removed 0 bases from V and 6 bases from J, with 12 bases in between. As DNA, the CDR3 is TGTGCCAGCAGTTACTCGGAGGGGTTGGGTCAGCCCCAGCATTTT. Encoded protein: CASSYSEGLGQPQHF.

V usage is TRBV6-7 and J usage is TRBJ2-5, with unresolved D. TRBV6-7 is given ORF status, its function remaining uncertain. The germline V and J ends were trimmed by 2 bases and 0 bases, with 13 bases remaining between them. This CDR3 region has 16 residues. The CDR3 DNA reads TGTGCCAGCAGTTACCAGGCTACCCCATACCAAGAGACCCAGTACTTC. This encodes CASSYQATPYQETQYF.

This clone has a handful of counts. This chain links TRBV4-1 with TRBJ2-3, with 8 nucleotides matching TRBD2. The J segment lost 3 bases and the V segment lost 0 bases, leaving 8 bases of the junction unmatched. Germline loops: CDR1 MGHRA, CDR2 YSYEKL. The CDR3 loop spans 17 amino acids. The CDR3 DNA sequence: TGCGCCAGCAGCCAAGATTTACGGGGGGGCAGGACAGATACGCAGTATTTT. It specifies CASSQDLRGGRTDTQYF.

The chain recombines TRBV11-3 with TRBJ2-3; possible D gene TRBD2, 5 bases. This CDR3 region has 14 residues. The germline V and J ends were trimmed by 5 bases and 10 bases, with 19 bases remaining between them. Per the germline V gene, CDR1 is SGHNT and CDR2 is YENEEA. CDR3 amino acids: CASSPRTGLASQYF. The CDR3 DNA is TGTGCCAGCAGCCCCCGGACTGGACTCGCTTCGCAGTATTTT. The full variable domain, its missing parts supplied by reference TRBV11-3 and TRBJ2-3, is EAGVVQSPRYKIIEKKQPVAFWCNPISGHNTLYWYLQNLGQGPELLIRYENEEAVDDSQLPKDRFSAERLKGVDSTLKIQPAELGDSAVYLCASSPRTGLASQYFGPGTRLTVL.

This sequence joins TRBV18 and TRBJ2-1; 10 positions match TRBD2. Germline V gives CDR1 KGHSH, CDR2 LQKENI. Trimming took 4 bases from V and 9 from J; bases not matched to a gene: 9. The CDR3 consists of 15 residues. CDR3 sequence: CASSRSAGGRVEQFF. CDR3 nucleotide sequence: TGTGCCAGCTCACGCTCAGCGGGAGGGCGGGTTGAGCAGTTCTTC.

The J gene is TRBJ1-6, the V gene TRBV6-5; 8 positions agree with TRBD1. In germline, CDR1 is MNHEY, CDR2 SVGAGI. The CDR3 length is 16 residues. With 2 bases clipped from V and 10 bases from J, the junction kept 10 bases outside the gene matches. The CDR3 reads CASSYNGQGSGSPLHF. CDR3 DNA sequence: TGTGCCAGCAGTTACAACGGACAGGGAAGTGGGTCACCCCTCCACTTT.

This clone appeared a single time. CDR3 DNA: TGTGCCAGCAGTGGTGGTTCAGGGAATCAGCCCCAGCATTTT. It encodes CASSGGSGNQPQHF. The genes are TRBV25-1 and TRBJ1-5; perhaps TRBD1 as D (5 bases). V was clipped by 4 bases and J by 4 bases, with 11 bases between them. There are 14 residues in the CDR3. Per the germline V gene, CDR1 is MGHDK and CDR2 is SYGVNS.

The V gene is TRBV5-1, the J gene TRBJ2-7; TRBD2 matches 11 bases. There are 13 residues in the CDR3. Germline-derived CDR1 and CDR2 are SGHRS and YFSETQ. Trimming removed 6 bases from V and 6 bases from J; junction bases left unmatched: 5. CDR3: CASTGTSGAEQYF. The DNA of the CDR3 is TGCGCCAGCACGGGGACTAGCGGAGCCGAGCAGTACTTC.

The rearrangement uses TRBV7-2 and TRBJ2-3, with D perhaps matching TRBD2 (6 bases). The germline V and J ends were trimmed by 4 bases and 2 bases, with 16 bases remaining between them. CDR3 length equals 16 residues. Looked up from germline, CDR1 is SGHTA and CDR2 is FQGNSA. CDR3 amino acids: CASSYRRLAFTDTQYF. CDR3 in DNA: TGTGCCAGCAGCTACCGCCGGCTAGCGTTCACAGATACGCAGTATTTT. The full variable domain, with the rest looked up from reference TRBV7-2 and TRBJ2-3, is GAGVSQSPSNKVTEKGKDVELRCDPISGHTALYWYRQSLGQGLEFLIYFQGNSAPDKSGLPSDRFSAERTGGSVSTLTIQRTQQEDSAVYLCASSYRRLAFTDTQYFGPGTRLTVL.

This clone was recorded once. The chain combines TRBV5-1 with TRBJ1-2, with 8 bases lining up with TRBD1. J was trimmed by 4 bases and V by 3 bases; bases with no gene match: 2. Germline CDR1 SGHRS, CDR2 YFSETQ. The CDR3 spans 13 residues. The CDR3 sequence is CASSSGQVYGYTF. As DNA, the CDR3 is TGCGCCAGCAGCTCGGGACAGGTCTATGGCTACACCTTC.

V gene TRBV6-2 or TRBV6-3 combines with J gene TRBJ2-2; a possible D gene is TRBD1 (5 bases). Trimming stripped 2 bases from V and 4 bases from J, with 14 bases between. Germline V gives CDR1 MNHEY, CDR2 SVGEGT. The CDR3 runs 16 residues. Here the CDR3 reads CASSYPPGPSTGELFF. Here the CDR3 DNA reads TGTGCCAGCAGTTACCCCCCAGGGCCCAGCACCGGGGAGCTGTTTTTT.

In this sample, this clone turned up once. The chain carries TRBV6-5 and TRBJ2-3; TRBD2 aligns across 12 bases. Germline V CDR1 and CDR2: MNHEY, SVGAGI. J lost 5 bases, V lost 3 bases, and 6 bases had no gene match. The CDR3 is 16 residues long. This chain's CDR3 is CASSYIGLAGRDTQYF. DNA for the CDR3: TGTGCCAGCAGTTATATCGGACTAGCGGGGCGAGATACGCAGTATTTT.